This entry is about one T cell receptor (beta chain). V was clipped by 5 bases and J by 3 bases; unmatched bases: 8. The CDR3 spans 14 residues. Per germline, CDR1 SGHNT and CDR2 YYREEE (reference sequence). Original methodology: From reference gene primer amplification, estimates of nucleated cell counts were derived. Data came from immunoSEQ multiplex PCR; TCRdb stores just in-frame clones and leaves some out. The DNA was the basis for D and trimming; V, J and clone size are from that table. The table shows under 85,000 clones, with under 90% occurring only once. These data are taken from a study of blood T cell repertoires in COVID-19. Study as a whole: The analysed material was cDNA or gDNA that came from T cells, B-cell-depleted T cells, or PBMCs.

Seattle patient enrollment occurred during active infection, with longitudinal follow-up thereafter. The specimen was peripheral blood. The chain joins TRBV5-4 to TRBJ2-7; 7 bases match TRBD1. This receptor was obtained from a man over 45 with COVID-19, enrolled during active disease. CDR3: CASRRAGGIYEQYF. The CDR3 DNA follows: TGTGCCAGCAGACGGGCAGGGGGAATCTACGAGCAGTACTTC.